This TCR beta chain was retrieved from a study of cytomegalovirus exposure and HLA in healthy donors. The length of the CDR3 is 15 residues. Per germline, CDR1 SGDLS and CDR2 YYNGEE. The trim removed 0 bases at V and 2 bases at J, leaving 4 bases unmatched. Assay used: immunoSEQ multiplex PCR; TCRdb lists only in-frame clones, some missing. The data contain 90,000 to 150,000 clones, 88% of them singletons. Comments on this clone: Other DNA sequences in this sample translate to the same CDR3.

The chain combines TRBV9 with TRBJ2-7, with 8 bases matching TRBD2. This clonotype was sampled from a woman between 18 and 29 years old in good health and CMV-seropositive. Sequencing was performed on PBMCs. Here the CDR3 DNA reads TGTGCCAGCAGCGTAGGTAGCGGGGTCCCCTACGAGCAGTACTTC. Protein product: CASSVGSGVPYEQYF.